This T cell receptor beta chain was recorded in a study of blood T cell repertoires in COVID-19. Overall study: Cohort 3 donors were reported recovered after two negative PCRs, clearance, or symptom resolution. T cells, B-cell-depleted T cells, or PBMCs provided the cDNA or gDNA that served as material.

CDR3 length: 16 residues. Trimming removed 5 bases from V and 3 bases from J, with 16 bases in between. CDR1 SGHTA and CDR2 FQGTGA come from the germline V gene. The study assigned cohorts using participant-reported clinical history. Clones were sequenced by immunoSEQ multiplex PCR, and TCRdb holds only the in-frame ones, with some missing. The sample gives some 300,000 clones, roughly 91% of which show up once; around 2% is in the top ten. The sequence came from a woman aged 55-69 years in a cohort exposed to, infected with or recovered from COVID-19 (not recorded which). Sequenced: PBMCs or T cells enriched from blood (not recorded which). The V call is TRBV7-3, the J call TRBJ2-2; a possible D gene is TRBD1 (6 bases). CDR3 residues: CASSPRTPGDTGELFF. The CDR3 DNA sequence: TGTGCCAGCAGCCCCAGGACTCCAGGGGACACCGGGGAGCTGTTTTTT.